Listed below are T cell receptor beta chains from one sample, sequenced in a study of glioma-infiltrating T cells after dendritic cell vaccination. Here immunoSEQ multiplex PCR was the method, and the copy in TCRdb shows in-frame clones only, minus some. The sample holds 40,000 or so clones; roughly four fifths are singletons and the top ten take 7.5% to 10%. The specimen was blood, collected before dendritic cell vaccination. These receptors were taken from a human donor with glioblastoma. CDR3s leave out the opening cysteine and the closing phenylalanine or tryptophan.

J gene: TRBJ2-1; CDR3 length: 13; V gene: TRBV6-5; CDR3 protein: ASSLAGGPNNEQF
J gene: TRBJ2-3; CDR3 length: 14; V gene: TRBV4-3; CDR3 protein: ASSPFVGGAANTQY
J gene: TRBJ2-3; CDR3 length: 14; V gene: TRBV10-3; CDR3 protein: AISVERDPSTDTQY
J gene: TRBJ2-2; CDR3 length: 12; V gene: TRBV7-9; CDR3 protein: ASSLGLNTGELF
J gene: TRBJ1-2; CDR3 length: 14; V gene: TRBV9; CDR3 protein: ASSESRDSANYGYT
J gene: TRBJ2-1; CDR3 length: 11; V gene: TRBV5-1; CDR3 protein: ASSLTGRDEQF
J gene: TRBJ2-5; CDR3 length: 13; V gene: TRBV7-7; CDR3 protein: ASSTGRGGQETQY
J gene: TRBJ2-1; CDR3 length: 13; V gene: TRBV11-3; CDR3 protein: ASSPYMSSYNEQF
J gene: TRBJ2-1; CDR3 length: 14; V gene: TRBV7-3; CDR3 protein: ASSLESGGAHNEQF
J gene: TRBJ2-7; CDR3 length: 11; V gene: TRBV2; CDR3 protein: ASSDRKGYEQY
J gene: TRBJ2-2; CDR3 length: 11; V gene: TRBV5-1; CDR3 protein: ASRSGATGELF
J gene: TRBJ1-1; CDR3 length: 12; V gene: TRBV6-5; CDR3 protein: ASTPSGVSGQAF
J gene: TRBJ1-5; CDR3 length: 13; V gene: TRBV6-5; CDR3 protein: ASRPTGGGNQPQH
J gene: TRBJ2-1; CDR3 length: 13; V gene: TRBV4-2; CDR3 protein: ASSQETRAYNEQF
J gene: TRBJ2-5; CDR3 length: 14; V gene: TRBV15; CDR3 protein: ATSPDQQGAGETQY
J gene: TRBJ1-3; CDR3 length: 16; V gene: TRBV7-3; CDR3 protein: ASRLGTGYSSSGNTIY